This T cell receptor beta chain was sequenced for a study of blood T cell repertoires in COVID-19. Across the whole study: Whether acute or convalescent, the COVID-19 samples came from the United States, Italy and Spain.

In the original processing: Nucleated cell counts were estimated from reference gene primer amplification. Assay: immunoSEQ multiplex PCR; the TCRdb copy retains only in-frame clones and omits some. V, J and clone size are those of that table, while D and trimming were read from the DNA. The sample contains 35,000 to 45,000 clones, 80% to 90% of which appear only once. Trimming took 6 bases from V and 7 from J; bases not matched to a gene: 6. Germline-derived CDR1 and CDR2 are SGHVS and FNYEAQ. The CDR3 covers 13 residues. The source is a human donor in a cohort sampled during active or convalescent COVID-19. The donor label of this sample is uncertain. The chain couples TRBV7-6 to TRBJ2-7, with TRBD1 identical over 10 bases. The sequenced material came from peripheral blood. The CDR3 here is CASSGGQGNEQYF. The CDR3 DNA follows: TGTGCCAGCAGTGGGGGACAGGGGAATGAGCAGTACTTC.